The T cell receptor (beta chain) described here comes from a study of shared clonotypes between healthy human individuals. On the study more broadly: Used for every donor were three CD4 naive, three CD4 memory, two CD8 naive and one CD8 memory plate.

The CDR3 is 16 amino acids. The germline V and J ends were trimmed by 3 bases and 2 bases, with 14 bases remaining between them. The germline V gene encodes CDR1 LNHNV and CDR2 YYDKDF (reference sequence). The study, taken as a whole, reports: Larger estimated richness was generally recorded for naive subsets relative to memory subsets.

Method: immunoSEQ multiplex PCR; TCRdb's copy keeps in-frame clones and lacks some. The table shows a few million clones, with approximately 95% occurring only once. Regarding this clone: Its specificity is unknown.

The donor population consisted of healthy HIV-negative adults with no recent acute infections or vaccinations. A CD45RA-negative memory subset and a CD45RA+ naive subset were separated from the CD4+ cells. The chain recombines TRBV15 with TRBJ2-1; D possibly corresponds to TRBD2 (6 bases). The receptor comes from a man aged 18 to 29 in good health. Some clones in this sample may be carry-over from other donors' samples. Sample: naive CD4+ T cells from PBMCs. Regarding subset: CD45RA+ positively selected. The CDR3 DNA follows: TGTGCCACCAGCAGCCGAGGAGGGAGGCCCTACAATGAGCAGTTCTTC. Translating gives CATSSRGGRPYNEQFF. The full variable domain, with the rest looked up from reference TRBV15 and TRBJ2-1, is DAMVIQNPRYQVTQFGKPVTLSCSQTLNHNVMYWYQQKSSQAPKLLFHYYDKDFNNEADTPDNFQSRRPNTSFCFLDIRSPGLGDTAMYLCATSSRGGRPYNEQFFGPGTRLTVL.